This passage covers 4 T cell receptor beta chains from one sample sequenced in a study of neurological immune-mediated disorders (dated by TCRdb to between 2018 and 2021). The library came from 5' RACE. The sample was run on an Illumina HiSeq 2500. TCRdb ran its own pipeline on the public reads, namely fastp trimming at Q25 and MiXCR clone calling, and kept in-frame beta chains. Every entry covers one CDR3 protein and lists the most common genes and DNA from its rows. For this sample there are under 60,000 distinct CDR3 sequences; about a tenth appear just once. 20% to 25% of the sample lies in the top ten. Sequencing used PBMCs. These receptors all come from a woman aged 40 to 49 with HTLV-1-associated myelopathy (HAM/TSP).

This clonotype was counted ten times or more. The V and J genes are TRBV6-2 or TRBV6-3 and TRBJ1-2; no clear D. Per the germline V gene, CDR1 is MNHEY and CDR2 is SVGEGT. This CDR3 spans 14 amino acids. V lost 6 bases to trimming and J lost 3 bases, with 14 bases between them. The CDR3 loop is CASRDHSRDYGYTF. The CDR3 bases are TGTGCCAGCAGAGACCATTCGAGGGACTATGGCTACACCTTC.

This clonotype was counted at least ten times. This chain connects TRBV12-3 or TRBV12-4 to TRBJ2-2; TRBD1 is a possible D gene (6 bases). Between the trimmed V and J ends, which lost 11 bases and 5 bases, there was a span of 21 bases. CDR3 length: 15 amino acids. The CDR3 coding sequence is TGTGCCTGTAGTTACAGGGTCCCCTATACCGGGGAGCTGTTTTTT. Protein sequence: CACSYRVPYTGELFF.

This clonotype was seen repeatedly, ten times or more. The chain has TRBV6-6 and TRBJ1-2; D remains ambiguous. Germline lookup yields CDR1 MNHNY and CDR2 SVGAGI (reference sequence). Trimming took 3 bases from V and 4 from J, leaving 12 bases between them. The CDR3 totals 14 residues. CDR3 sequence: CASSYAAKGYGYTF. Written as DNA, the CDR3 is TGTGCCAGCAGTTATGCGGCTAAAGGCTATGGCTACACCTTC.

This clonotype was counted at least ten times. The rearrangement links TRBV20-1 to TRBJ2-5; possibly TRBD1 for D (6 bases). Germline CDR1 reads DFQATT; CDR2 reads SNEGSKA (reference sequence). The ends were cut back, 1 base at V and 3 bases at J, with 9 bases in the middle. The CDR3 extends over 13 amino acids. CDR3 coding DNA: TGCAGTGCTAGAGGTGCAGGGGAAGAGACCCAGTACTTC. It translates to CSARGAGEETQYF.